This T cell receptor (beta chain) emerged from a study of T cells in Graves' hyperthyroidism and ophthalmopathy. RNA transcripts served as the template for amplifying TCR beta CDR3 regions. The TCR CDR3 first-round RT-PCR relied on the HTBI primer set. TCRdb called the multiplex PCR reads again in MiXCR, with one record for every CDR3 protein. The table has approximately 370,000 distinct CDR3 sequences, about 15% seen once. Germline assignment: CDR1 LNHNV and CDR2 YYDKDF (reference sequence). This CDR3 spans 17 amino acids. Trimming removed 3 bases from V and 3 bases from J, with 18 bases in between. The V and J genes are TRBV15 and TRBJ1-5; tentatively, D is TRBD1 (5 bases). The sequence was obtained from a woman in her twenties or thirties with Graves' hyperthyroidism. Sequences were obtained from blood. The CDR3 loop is CATSRILGGGHNQPQHF. As DNA, the CDR3 is TGTGCCACCAGCAGGATCCTCGGGGGGGGTCACAATCAGCCCCAGCATTTT.